These T cell receptor beta chains were read from a single sample in a study of PD-L1 blockade in urothelial cancer. The repertoire was sequenced with immunoSEQ multiplex PCR; TCRdb's copy has only in-frame clones and lacks some. The sample includes about 40,000 clones, around four fifths seen only once; the top ten take 8% to 11%. Specimen: PBMCs, collected around atezolizumab (anti-PD-L1) treatment. The source of these receptors is a man in his forties with urothelial cancer. Each CDR3 is given with its conserved first and last residue. The D gene is left open where the match is weak. Size tells how often a clone was seen (once, few, many) or the class of an expanded clone, and some rows leave it out.

size	V	J	D	CDR3	DNA
once	TRBV30	TRBJ2-2	TRBD2	CAWRPSGRGTGELFF	TGTGCCTGGAGGCCTAGCGGGAGAGGAACCGGGGAGCTGTTTTTT
.	TRBV4-3	TRBJ1-1	.	CASSQDWRGVGHTEAFF	TGCGCCAGCAGCCAAGATTGGCGGGGGGTGGGACACACTGAAGCTTTCTTT
.	TRBV28	TRBJ1-2	TRBD1	CASSLGSGQGNYGYTF	TGTGCCAGCAGTCTCGGCTCGGGACAGGGGAACTATGGCTACACCTTC
.	TRBV19	TRBJ1-2	TRBD1	CATSPGQGAHGYTF	TGTGCCACGTCCCCGGGACAGGGGGCTCATGGCTACACCTTC
.	TRBV28	TRBJ1-1	.	CASRGATGTNTEAFF	TGTGCCAGCAGGGGCGCGACAGGAACAAACACTGAAGCTTTCTTT
.	TRBV30	TRBJ1-4	TRBD1	CAWTGQVNEKLFF	TGTGCCTGGACCGGACAGGTTAATGAAAAACTGTTTTTT
.	TRBV7-9	TRBJ1-1	.	CASSLLGGENTEAFF	TGTGCCAGCAGCTTATTAGGGGGAGAGAACACTGAAGCTTTCTTT
.	TRBV6-1	TRBJ1-1	.	CASSENYRVAFF	TGTGCCAGCAGTGAAAATTACAGGGTAGCTTTCTTT
.	TRBV20-1	TRBJ1-2	.	CRTHGYTF	TGCAGAACACATGGCTACACCTTC
.	TRBV28	TRBJ2-1	TRBD1	CASIRGDRGVNEQFF	TGTGCCAGCATACGAGGGGACAGGGGTGTCAATGAGCAGTTCTTC
.	TRBV11-2	TRBJ2-7	.	CASSPGPVTSYEQYF	TGTGCCAGCAGCCCAGGCCCGGTCACTTCCTACGAGCAGTACTTC
.	TRBV18	TRBJ1-1	.	CASSSRGGSTEAFF	TGTGCCAGCTCCTCGCGGGGGGGCTCGACTGAAGCTTTCTTT
.	TRBV11-2	TRBJ2-1	.	CASSAIQGPPFREQFF	TGTGCCAGCAGCGCGATACAGGGCCCCCCGTTCAGGGAGCAGTTCTTC
.	TRBV4-1	TRBJ1-5	.	CASSQDPDYSQPQHF	TGCGCCAGCAGCCAAGATCCGGACTACAGTCAGCCCCAGCATTTT
.	TRBV5-6	TRBJ2-5	.	CASSRPGMGQETQYF	TGTGCCAGCAGCCGCCCGGGTATGGGTCAAGAGACCCAGTACTTC
.	TRBV19	TRBJ2-7	TRBD1	CASSTGTGIDEQYF	TGTGCCAGTAGTACAGGGACAGGGATCGACGAGCAGTACTTC
.	TRBV7-8	TRBJ1-1	TRBD1	CASSENAQGKGAEAFF	TGTGCCAGCAGCGAAAACGCACAGGGGAAAGGGGCTGAAGCTTTCTTT
.	TRBV9	TRBJ2-1	TRBD2	CASSVPREAGGSNEQFF	TGTGCCAGCAGCGTACCTCGTGAAGCGGGAGGGTCCAATGAGCAGTTCTTC
.	TRBV7-2	TRBJ2-1	.	CASSLSTGSYNEQFF	TGTGCCAGCAGCCTATCGACAGGTAGCTACAATGAGCAGTTCTTC